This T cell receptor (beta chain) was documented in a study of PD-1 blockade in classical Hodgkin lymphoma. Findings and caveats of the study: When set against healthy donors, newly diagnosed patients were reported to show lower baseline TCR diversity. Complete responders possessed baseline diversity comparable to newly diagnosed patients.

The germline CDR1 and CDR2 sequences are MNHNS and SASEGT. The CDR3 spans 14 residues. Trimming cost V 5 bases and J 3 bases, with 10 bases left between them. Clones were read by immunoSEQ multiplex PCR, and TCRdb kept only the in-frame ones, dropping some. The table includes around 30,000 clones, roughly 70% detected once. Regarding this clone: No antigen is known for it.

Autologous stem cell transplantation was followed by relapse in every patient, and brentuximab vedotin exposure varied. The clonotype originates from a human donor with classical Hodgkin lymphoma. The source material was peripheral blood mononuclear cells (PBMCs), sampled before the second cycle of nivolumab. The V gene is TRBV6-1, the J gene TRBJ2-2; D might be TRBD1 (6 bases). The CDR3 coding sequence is TGTGCCAGCAGTCAGGGGTTTGACACCGGGGAGCTGTTTTTT. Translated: CASSQGFDTGELFF.